This paragraph reports one T cell receptor beta chain. These data belong to a study of control samples from healthy donors and cancer patients. With 2 bases clipped from V and 4 bases from J, the junction kept 9 bases outside the gene matches. Germline CDR1 reads MDHEN; CDR2 reads SYDVKM. The CDR3 runs to 17 residues. Sequencing used immunoSEQ multiplex PCR; TCRdb keeps in-frame clones, though not all of them. This sample yields 110,000 or so clones, of which roughly four fifths are seen a single time; approximately 13% belongs to the top ten. The sequence was obtained from a woman between 50 and 59 years old in good health. The material sequenced was blood. The chain employs TRBV28 and TRBJ2-1; 9 bases fit TRBD2. The CDR3, as DNA: TGTGCCAGCAGTTTAGCTAGCGGGACAGATGGGTACAATGAGCAGTTCTTC. As protein: CASSLASGTDGYNEQFF. Filled out from reference TRBV28 and TRBJ2-1, the complete variable domain reads DVKVTQSSRYLVKRTGEKVFLECVQDMDHENMFWYRQDPGLGLRLIYFSYDVKMKEKGDIPEGYSVSREKKERFSLILESASTNQTSMYLCASSLASGTDGYNEQFFGPGTRLTVL.